Each of the 24 T cell receptor beta chains below was sequenced from the same sample in a study of cytomegalovirus exposure and HLA in healthy donors. Primers: 60 Vbeta forward and 13 Jbeta reverse. Using immunoSEQ multiplex PCR, the repertoire was profiled, and TCRdb retains in-frame clones only, with some absent. This sample contains 150,000 to 200,000 clones. Specimen: PBMCs. These receptor sequences come from a boy under 18 in good health and CMV-seronegative.

The chain couples TRBV9 to TRBJ1-5, with 9 bases fitting TRBD1. The CDR3 has 15 residues. The germline gives CDR1 SGDLS, CDR2 YYNGEE. Germline trimming cut 3 bases from V and 4 bases from J; bases unmatched to any gene: 5. The CDR3 DNA sequence: TGTGCCAGCAGCGCGGGACAGGGCCCTAATCAGCCCCAGCATTTT. Translated, it gives CASSAGQGPNQPQHF.

The V call is TRBV4-1, the J call TRBJ1-3; no definite D call. Germline assignment: CDR1 MGHRA and CDR2 YSYEKL. The CDR3 totals 15 residues. Trimming removed 0 bases at V and 4 bases at J, with 10 bases between. The CDR3 region is CASSQEGARGNTIYF. The CDR3 nucleotides read TGCGCCAGCAGCCAAGAGGGTGCGAGGGGAAACACCATATATTTT.

This chain joins TRBV23-1 and TRBJ1-5, with a tentative D call TRBD1 (5 bases). TRBV23-1 is noted as an ORF with a role that remains uncertain. CDR3 length: 16 residues. The ends were cut back, 3 bases at V and 3 bases at J, with 15 bases in the middle. CDR3 protein: CASSHPSTGHNQPQHF. CDR3 sequence (DNA): TGCGCCAGCAGTCACCCTAGTACAGGTCACAATCAGCCCCAGCATTTT.

The chain uses TRBV10-3 and TRBJ1-6; perhaps TRBD1 as D (6 bases). The CDR3 runs to 14 residues. Looked up from germline, CDR1 is ENHRY and CDR2 is SYGVKD. Trimming left V 3 bases short and J 10 bases short, with 13 bases between. The CDR3 DNA sequence: TGTGCCATCAGTGAACAGGGTGAAGAATCACCCCTCCACTTT. Translated: CAISEQGEESPLHF.

The chain recombines TRBV7-9 with TRBJ2-3; TRBD2 aligns across 8 bases. Germline V lookup: CDR1 SEHNR, CDR2 FQNEAQ (reference sequence). The V and J ends lost 7 bases and 3 bases, in that order; junction bases with no gene match: 15. This CDR3 comprises 17 residues. The CDR3 region is CASTPTGTGGKTDTQYF. Written as DNA, the CDR3 is TGTGCCAGCACCCCGACCGGAACGGGGGGGAAAACAGATACGCAGTATTTT.

The gene calls are TRBV7-3 and TRBJ2-7, with D perhaps TRBD1 (6 bases). V lost 0 bases and J lost 2, with 8 bases in between. The germline V gene has CDR1 SGHTA and CDR2 FQGTGA. There are 14 residues in the CDR3. The CDR3 here is CASSLTGAPYEQYF. CDR3 nucleotides: TGTGCCAGCAGCTTAACGGGGGCTCCCTACGAGCAGTACTTC.

The rearrangement links TRBV6-1 to TRBJ1-4; D is possibly TRBD1 (5 bases). CDR1 and CDR2 from the germline V gene are MNHNS and SASEGT. With 7 bases removed from V and 7 bases from J, the gap between germline ends came to 10 bases. CDR3 length: 12 amino acids. In DNA form, the CDR3 reads TGTGCCAGCATCGGGGGGGGTGAAAAACTGTTTTTT. It is translated as CASIGGGEKLFF.

The rearrangement links TRBV4-2 to TRBJ2-5; no firm D call. The CDR3 is made up of 14 amino acids. The germline gives CDR1 LGHNA, CDR2 YNFKEQ. Trimming shortened V by 0 bases and J by 2 bases, and 7 bases separated the two germline ends. In nucleotides, the CDR3 is TGTGCCAGCAGCCAAGAGCAGATACAAGAGACCCAGTACTTC. Its translation: CASSQEQIQETQYF.

J is TRBJ2-5 and V is TRBV9; 12 nucleotides line up with TRBD2. In germline, CDR1 is SGDLS, CDR2 YYNGEE. V dropped 3 bases and J dropped 5; count of bases not matched to a gene: 11. The CDR3 runs 17 residues. For the CDR3, the DNA is TGTGCCAGCAGCGGACTAGCGGGGGCCGGAGGGGGGGAGACCCAGTACTTC. Its translation is CASSGLAGAGGGETQYF.

The chain couples TRBV6-4 to TRBJ2-3; D is possibly TRBD2 (6 bases). Per germline, CDR1 MRHNA and CDR2 SNTAGT. The CDR3 runs to 15 residues. Trimming took 4 bases from V and 1 from J, leaving 12 bases between them. The chain's CDR3 is CASSGGGGGTDTQYF. The CDR3 coding sequence is TGTGCCAGCAGTGGAGGAGGAGGGGGCACAGATACGCAGTATTTT.

This chain joins TRBV4-1 and TRBJ2-7; D is possibly TRBD1 (6 bases). CDR3 size: 15 residues. The V gene's germline CDR1 is MGHRA and CDR2 YSYEKL. With 0 bases removed from V and 3 bases from J, the gap between germline ends came to 12 bases. CDR3 coding DNA: TGCGCCAGCAGCCAAGATAACAGGGCCTTCTACGAGCAGTACTTC. It yields the protein CASSQDNRAFYEQYF.

This chain links TRBV6-5 with TRBJ2-5, with a weak D call TRBD1 (6 bases). Trimming pared 8 bases from V and 1 base from J, leaving 11 bases between. This CDR3 has 13 amino acids. Germline V gene sequence: CDR1 MNHEY, CDR2 SVGAGI. CDR3 bases: TGTGCCAGCCCAGGGGTACTCCAAGAGACCCAGTACTTC. This sequence encodes CASPGVLQETQYF.

The chain couples TRBV15 to TRBJ1-5; TRBD1 is a possible D gene (6 bases). The V end was cut by 4 bases, the J end by 4 bases, with 20 bases between. Germline loops: CDR1 LNHNV, CDR2 YYDKDF (reference sequence). The CDR3 has 17 amino acids. DNA of the CDR3: TGTGCCACCAGCAAAAAATCCGGGACATTCCCAAATCAGCCCCAGCATTTT. Its translation: CATSKKSGTFPNQPQHF.

The chain carries TRBV9 and TRBJ2-5, with 11 bases that match TRBD2. The CDR3 has 16 residues. Germline CDR1 and CDR2: SGDLS and YYNGEE. After removal of 2 bases from V and 5 bases from J, the junction contained 8 bases not matched to a gene. In DNA, the CDR3 is TGTGCCAGCAGCGTGGGTAGCGGGGGGGCGGCTGAGACCCAGTACTTC. As protein: CASSVGSGGAAETQYF.

The rearrangement links TRBV29-1 to TRBJ1-1; no clear D gene. Trimming took 4 bases from V and 0 from J, leaving 9 bases between them. The CDR3 length is 13 residues. Germline values: CDR1 SQVTM, CDR2 ANQGSEA. CDR3 sequence reads: CSVGHGVNTEAFF. The CDR3 region has the DNA TGCAGCGTTGGACACGGGGTGAACACTGAAGCTTTCTTT.

The J gene is TRBJ2-1, the V gene TRBV7-3; 11 bases map to TRBD2. The CDR3 runs 16 residues. V was pared by 2 bases and J by 10 bases, with 10 bases of the junction left unmatched. From germline, CDR1 is SGHTA and CDR2 FQGTGA. The CDR3 sequence is CASSLGLSGGALEQFF. CDR3 coding DNA: TGTGCCAGCAGCTTAGGTCTTAGCGGGGGGGCATTAGAGCAGTTCTTC.

This chain joins TRBV5-1 and TRBJ2-7; TRBD1 matches at 10 bases. The CDR3 has 17 residues. Trimming removed 4 bases from V and 7 bases from J; junction bases left unmatched: 17. Germline V gene lookup returns CDR1 SGHRS and CDR2 YFSETQ. The CDR3 sequence: CASSRNGDRGRVWEQYF. CDR3 nucleotide sequence: TGCGCCAGCAGCCGAAACGGGGACAGGGGAAGGGTCTGGGAGCAGTACTTC.

The rearrangement links TRBV27 to TRBJ2-1; 12 positions agree with TRBD1. The J segment lost 3 bases and the V segment lost 7 bases, leaving 10 bases of the junction unmatched. The CDR3 length is 17 residues. Germline lookup yields CDR1 MNHEY and CDR2 SMNVEV (reference sequence). The CDR3, as DNA: TGTGCCAGCATGGGACAGGGGGCATCGGAAAGCTACAATGAGCAGTTCTTC. It yields the protein CASMGQGASESYNEQFF.

The genes are TRBV7-3 and TRBJ2-1, with D possibly being TRBD2 (6 bases). The CDR3 runs to 14 residues. The V and J ends lost 5 bases and 3 bases respectively, with 11 bases between them. Germline CDR1 and CDR2: SGHTA and FQGTGA. In nucleotides, the CDR3 is TGTGCCAGCAGCCCGGGACTGGACTACAATGAGCAGTTCTTC. Residues: CASSPGLDYNEQFF.

This sequence joins TRBV29-1 and TRBJ2-1, with 7 bases aligning to TRBD1. The CDR3 totals 14 residues. Germline V gene data show CDR1 as SQVTM and CDR2 as ANQGSEA. The J segment lost 4 bases and the V segment lost 4 bases, leaving 7 bases of the junction unmatched. The CDR3 loop is CSVARDSPYNEQFF. CDR3 nucleotides: TGCAGCGTTGCCCGGGACAGCCCTTACAATGAGCAGTTCTTC.

V usage is TRBV19 and J usage is TRBJ1-4; D remains unclear. CDR3 size: 15 residues. CDR1 is LNHDA, CDR2 SQIVND, per germline (reference sequence). The V end lost 3 bases, the J end lost 2 bases, and 10 bases lay between the germline ends. In DNA, the CDR3 is TGTGCCAGTAGTATTACCGTCCGGACTAATGAAAAACTGTTTTTT. It yields the protein CASSITVRTNEKLFF.

The chain combines TRBV6-5 with TRBJ1-2; 7 bases align to TRBD1. The CDR3 runs 15 residues. The V segment lost 2 bases and the J segment 5 bases; nucleotides outside the gene matches: 8. Germline lookup yields CDR1 MNHEY and CDR2 SVGAGI. The CDR3 region is CASSYVRGLSYGYTF. CDR3 DNA sequence: TGTGCCAGCAGTTACGTTAGGGGGCTCTCTTATGGCTACACCTTC.

This sequence joins TRBV5-6 and TRBJ2-5, with 13 bases fitting TRBD2. The trim removed 4 bases at V and 4 bases at J, leaving 7 bases unmatched. Germline V gene lookup returns CDR1 SGHDT and CDR2 YYEEEE. The CDR3 consists of 16 residues. CDR3 DNA: TGTGCCAGCAGCGGGGGACTAGCGGGGTATCGAGAGACCCAGTACTTC. This sequence encodes CASSGGLAGYRETQYF.

The chain joins TRBV7-2 to TRBJ1-4; TRBD1 might be the D (6 bases). CDR1 is SGHTA and CDR2 is FQGNSA in the germline V gene. CDR3 length equals 18 residues. Trimming left V 4 bases short and J 3 bases short, with 21 bases between. The chain's CDR3 is CASSWRPRTRGPNEKLFF. CDR3 sequence (DNA): TGTGCCAGCAGCTGGCGGCCCAGGACCAGGGGCCCTAATGAAAAACTGTTTTTT.